The 15 T cell receptor beta chains given below trace back to one sample, sequenced in a study of T cell responses to AZD1222 COVID-19 vaccine. Sequencing was performed with immunoSEQ multiplex PCR; in TCRdb, only in-frame clones are kept and a portion is missing. The sample shows some 200,000 clones, more than 75% of them seen only once. The specimen was peripheral blood, collected on day 0 of AZD1222 vaccination. These receptors all come from an adult in good health.

The rearrangement joins TRBV2 to TRBJ1-1; D is possibly TRBD1 (5 bases). This CDR3 is built from 13 residues. Germline V gene sequence: CDR1 SNHLY, CDR2 FYNNEI. Trimming pared 5 bases from V and 11 bases from J, leaving 18 bases between. CDR3 coding DNA: TGTGCCAGCAGTACCGGGGCACATATGTGGGCTTTCTTT. The encoded protein is CASSTGAHMWAFF.

This clone was counted once. The genes are TRBV25-1 and TRBJ2-2; 9 positions agree with TRBD2. The CDR3 length is 15 residues. The J segment lost 5 bases and the V segment lost 5 bases, leaving 6 bases of the junction unmatched. CDR1 and CDR2 (germline): MGHDK, SYGVNS. The CDR3 reads CASSIIAGVTGELFF. In nucleotides, the CDR3 is TGTGCCAGCAGTATCATAGCGGGGGTGACCGGGGAGCTGTTTTTT.

V is TRBV9 and J is TRBJ2-2; possible D gene TRBD1, 5 bases. The V end was cut by 4 bases, the J end by 7 bases, with 14 bases between. Per the germline V gene, CDR1 is SGDLS and CDR2 is YYNGEE. CDR3 size: 14 residues. The CDR3 protein is CASSPREGYGELFF. CDR3 DNA: TGTGCCAGCAGCCCCAGGGAAGGGTACGGGGAGCTGTTTTTT. Supplemented by reference TRBV9 and TRBJ2-2, the full variable domain reads DSGVTQTPKHLITATGQRVTLRCSPRSGDLSVYWYQQSLDQGLQFLIQYYNGEERAKGNILERFSAQQFPDLHSELNLSSLELGDSALYFCASSPREGYGELFFGEGSRLTVL.

The genes are TRBV6-5 and TRBJ1-2; 8 bases align to TRBD1. V was pared by 6 bases and J by 4 bases, with 10 bases of the junction left unmatched. The germline gives CDR1 MNHEY, CDR2 SVGAGI. The length of the CDR3 is 15 residues. As DNA, the CDR3 is TGTGCCAGCAGAAACAGGGGGACATTATCCTATGGCTACACCTTC. This codes for CASRNRGTLSYGYTF.

The chain has TRBV7-6 and TRBJ2-3, with TRBD1 as a possible D gene (6 bases). Trimming removed 1 base at V and 4 bases at J, with 12 bases between. The V gene's germline CDR1 is SGHVS and CDR2 FNYEAQ. CDR3 length: 15 amino acids. CDR3 nucleotides: TGTGCCAGCAGCTTAGGTGTACAGGGCCCAGATACGCAGTATTTT. It specifies CASSLGVQGPDTQYF.

J is TRBJ1-4 and V is TRBV3-1 (or the pseudogene TRBV3-2), with a weak D call TRBD1 (5 bases). The CDR3 loop spans 17 amino acids. Trimming took 5 bases from V and 0 from J, leaving 16 bases between them. Germline CDR1 and CDR2: LGHDT and YNNKEL (reference sequence). The CDR3, as DNA: TGTGCCAGCAGCGAATCCCTCGACAGTGCAACTAATGAAAAACTGTTTTTT. Residues: CASSESLDSATNEKLFF.

V usage is TRBV10-2 and J usage is TRBJ2-1, with D tentatively TRBD1 (8 bases). V was shortened by 10 bases and J by 3 bases, with 19 bases between the two germline ends. Germline V CDR1 and CDR2: WSHSY, SAAADI. The CDR3 extends over 15 amino acids. The CDR3 loop is CANSPTGGDYNEQFF. The CDR3 bases are TGCGCCAATTCGCCAACAGGGGGGGACTACAATGAGCAGTTCTTC.

The gene calls are TRBV9 and TRBJ2-2; TRBD2 agrees at 8 bases. The CDR3 consists of 15 residues. The ends lost 4 bases at V and 7 bases at J; junction bases unmatched: 9. CDR1 SGDLS and CDR2 YYNGEE come from the germline V gene. CDR3 sequence (DNA): TGTGCCAGCAGCATGAGCCGGCTAGCGGGCGGGGAGCTGTTTTTT. It specifies CASSMSRLAGGELFF.

V gene TRBV2 combines with J gene TRBJ2-1; D call uncertain. CDR3 length: 12 amino acids. Germline V gives CDR1 SNHLY, CDR2 FYNNEI. V lost 2 bases to trimming and J lost 8 bases, with 7 bases between them. The CDR3 bases are TGTGCCAGCAGTGAATTCCGGCATGAGCAGTTCTTC. Amino acid sequence: CASSEFRHEQFF.

J is TRBJ2-2 and V is TRBV2; D tentatively reads TRBD1 or TRBD2 (5 bases each). The CDR3 spans 13 residues. The germline CDR1 and CDR2 sequences are SNHLY and FYNNEI. The V gene lost 6 bases and the J gene lost 4 bases, with 9 bases spanning the gap. CDR3 DNA sequence: TGTGCCAGCAGCGGGACGGGCACCGGGGAGCTGTTTTTT. Amino acids: CASSGTGTGELFF.

This sequence joins TRBV9 and TRBJ1-1, with 7 positions matching TRBD1. CDR1 is SGDLS, CDR2 YYNGEE, per germline. J gave up 11 bases and V 3 bases, and 16 bases lay outside the gene matches. This CDR3 is 15 amino acids long. CDR3 DNA sequence: TGTGCCAGCAGCGCCTTGACAGGGAGCTTAGTTGAGGCTTTCTTT. It specifies CASSALTGSLVEAFF.

This sequence joins TRBV27 and TRBJ2-3; no reliable D call. V lost 9 bases and J lost 8, with 15 bases in between. This CDR3 comprises 12 residues. In germline, CDR1 is MNHEY, CDR2 SMNVEV (reference sequence). This CDR3 reads CASRRVLGTQYF. The DNA of the CDR3 is TGTGCCAGTAGACGAGTTCTAGGTACGCAGTATTTT.

V and J are TRBV19 and TRBJ2-1; possibly TRBD2 for D (5 bases). The CDR3 runs 15 residues. Trimming took 4 bases from V and 4 from J, leaving 14 bases between them. The germline gives CDR1 LNHDA, CDR2 SQIVND (reference sequence). For the CDR3, the DNA is TGTGCCAGTAGTAAAGAGTCGGGAACTTACAATGAGCAGTTCTTC. It is translated as CASSKESGTYNEQFF.

The V gene is TRBV27, the J gene TRBJ2-1; the D is unclear. With 2 bases removed from V and 3 bases from J, the gap between germline ends came to 14 bases. The CDR3 totals 16 residues. CDR1 is MNHEY, CDR2 SMNVEV, per germline (reference sequence). CDR3 DNA: TGTGCCAGCAGTTTAGGTTCCAGCGCATACTACAATGAGCAGTTCTTC. Its translation is CASSLGSSAYYNEQFF.

In its sample, this clone was seen once. V and J are TRBV24-1 and TRBJ2-1, with D hard to call. CDR3 length: 12 residues. Trimming removed 3 bases from V and 12 bases from J, with 11 bases in between. Germline lookup yields CDR1 KGHDR and CDR2 SFDVKD. The CDR3 DNA sequence: TGTGCCACCAGTGATCCCACCTTGGGGCAGTTCTTC. Translated: CATSDPTLGQFF.